Listed below are T cell receptor beta chains from one sample, sequenced in a study of blood T cell repertoires in COVID-19. Sequenced by immunoSEQ multiplex PCR; TCRdb stores in-frame clones only, minus some. Of some 80,000 clones in the sample, approximately 80% were seen once. What was sequenced was peripheral blood. The receptors derive from a man older than 75 with acute or convalescent COVID-19. CDR3s include the opening cysteine and the closing phenylalanine or tryptophan. The order of the fields is V gene, D gene, clone size, J gene, CDR3 protein, CDR3 DNA. The D gene is left open where the match is weak. Size is omitted from some rows. Given values are once, few, many or a class for expanded clones.

>TRBV6-2/TRBV6-3|-|-|TRBJ2-1
CASSYLTRAANEQFF
TGTGCCAGCAGTTACTTAACGAGGGCGGCCAATGAGCAGTTCTTC
>TRBV7-9|-|few|TRBJ1-4
CASSLGRSTNEKLFF
TGTGCCAGCAGCTTAGGGAGGTCTACTAATGAAAAACTGTTTTTT
>TRBV28|-|-|TRBJ1-6
CASSFIMRGPLHF
TGTGCCAGCAGTTTCATCATGAGGGGGCCCCTCCACTTT
>TRBV19|TRBD1|few|TRBJ1-6
CASSTGQWNNSPLHF
TGTGCCAGTAGTACGGGACAGTGGAATAATTCACCCCTCCACTTT
>TRBV18|-|-|TRBJ1-5
CASSPMTSNQPQHF
TGTGCCAGCTCACCAATGACAAGCAATCAGCCCCAGCATTTT
>TRBV15|-|-|TRBJ2-5
CATSRDRLETQYF
TGTGCCACCAGCAGAGACAGGTTAGAGACCCAGTACTTC
>TRBV7-2|-|once|TRBJ2-2
CASSLWPGLNTGELFF
TGTGCCAGCAGCTTATGGCCAGGACTTAACACCGGGGAGCTGTTTTTT
>TRBV27|-|-|TRBJ1-5
CASSLSSITNQPQHF
TGTGCCAGCAGTTTAAGCTCTATAACCAATCAGCCCCAGCATTTT
>TRBV18|TRBD2|-|TRBJ2-7
CASSPGLAGVYEQYF
TGTGCCAGCTCACCCGGACTAGCGGGAGTCTACGAGCAGTACTTC
>TRBV29-1|-|once|TRBJ2-7
CSVRQGTYEQYF
TGCAGCGTTCGGCAGGGGACCTACGAGCAGTACTTC
>TRBV6-5|-|-|TRBJ1-1
CASSNSLGAVTEAFF
TGTGCCAGCAGTAACTCCCTGGGGGCGGTCACTGAAGCTTTCTTT
>TRBV3-1/TRBV3-2|-|once|TRBJ1-6
CASSLGFEDNSPLHF
TGTGCCAGCAGCCTAGGTTTTGAGGATAATTCACCCCTCCACTTT
>TRBV6-4|TRBD1|-|TRBJ1-6
CASSDSVNGTGTDNSPLHF
TGTGCCAGCAGTGACTCAGTTAACGGGACAGGGACTGACAATTCACCCCTCCACTTT
>TRBV5-4|-|-|TRBJ2-7
CATRGTDSYEQYF
TGTGCCACCCGCGGGACGGACTCCTACGAGCAGTACTTC
>TRBV6-5|-|-|TRBJ1-6
CASSYGQGYNSPLHF
TGTGCCAGCAGTTACGGGCAGGGCTATAATTCACCCCTCCACTTT
>TRBV19|-|-|TRBJ1-5
CASRTGQTDQPQHF
TGTGCCAGTAGGACGGGACAAACGGACCAGCCCCAGCATTTT
>TRBV7-2|TRBD2|-|TRBJ2-7
CASSYTGTSLQEQYF
TGTGCCAGCAGTTATACCGGGACTAGCCTCCAAGAGCAGTACTTC
>TRBV9|TRBD1|-|TRBJ1-1
CASSSLGQGAGEAFF
TGTGCCAGCAGCTCTCTGGGACAGGGGGCCGGCGAAGCTTTCTTT
>TRBV6-5|-|few|TRBJ2-7
CASRNTGREQYF
TGTGCCAGCAGGAATACAGGGCGCGAGCAGTACTTC
>TRBV5-1|-|-|TRBJ1-4
CASSYRPGQEEEKLFF
TGCGCCAGCAGCTACCGACCTGGACAAGAGGAAGAAAAACTGTTTTTT
>TRBV27|-|-|TRBJ2-7
CASSPTGNPYEQYF
TGTGCCAGCAGTCCTACAGGGAACCCCTACGAGCAGTACTTC
>TRBV7-2|TRBD2|-|TRBJ2-7
CASSYGSGGDPYEQYF
TGTGCCAGCAGCTACGGAAGCGGGGGAGACCCCTACGAGCAGTACTTC
>TRBV15|TRBD1|-|TRBJ1-4
CATSRGGTGGPEKLFF
TGTGCCACCAGCAGAGGGGGGACAGGGGGTCCTGAAAAACTGTTTTTT
>TRBV3-1/TRBV3-2|TRBD1|-|TRBJ2-2
CASSRGTANTGELFF
TGTGCCAGCAGTCGTGGGACAGCGAACACCGGGGAGCTGTTTTTT
>TRBV18|-|-|TRBJ1-4
CASSPVYYATNEKLFF
TGTGCCAGCTCACCCGTTTATTATGCAACTAATGAAAAACTGTTTTTT
>TRBV6-5|-|-|TRBJ1-2
CASSYLTGGIYGYTF
TGTGCCAGCAGTTACTTAACGGGAGGGATTTATGGCTACACCTTC
>TRBV30|-|-|TRBJ1-6
CAWSVFGGRGVNSPLHF
TGTGCCTGGAGTGTCTTCGGGGGACGAGGGGTTAATTCACCCCTCCACTTT
>TRBV28|TRBD2|-|TRBJ2-7
CASSPTSGGGRIYEQYF
TGTGCCAGCAGTCCCACATCCGGGGGCGGGAGGATCTACGAGCAGTACTTC
>TRBV5-1|TRBD1|few|TRBJ1-5
CASAPTGLYQPQHF
TGCGCCAGCGCACCGACAGGGTTATATCAGCCCCAGCATTTT
>TRBV15|-|-|TRBJ1-4
CATSRDSAGDEKLFF
TGTGCCACCAGCAGAGATTCGGCAGGGGATGAAAAACTGTTTTTT
>TRBV6-5|TRBD1|-|TRBJ2-1
CASSPDRGQYNEQFF
TGTGCCAGCAGTCCCGACAGGGGGCAATACAATGAGCAGTTCTTC
>TRBV11-3|-|-|TRBJ2-5
CASSPLAGETQYF
TGTGCCAGCAGCCCCCTGGCAGGCGAGACCCAGTACTTC
>TRBV7-2|-|-|TRBJ1-2
CASSPQGFNYGYTF
TGTGCCAGCAGCCCACAGGGCTTTAACTATGGCTACACCTTC
>TRBV28|-|-|TRBJ1-4
CASSATSRGSNEKLFF
TGTGCCAGCAGTGCAACCTCAAGGGGATCTAATGAAAAACTGTTTTTT
>TRBV14|TRBD1|-|TRBJ1-3
CASSHLRDRHSGNTIYF
TGTGCCAGCAGCCACCTCCGGGACAGACACTCTGGAAACACCATATATTTT
>TRBV30|-|-|TRBJ1-2
CAWSINTGYYGYTF
TGTGCCTGGAGTATTAATACAGGATACTATGGCTACACCTTC
>TRBV6-4|-|-|TRBJ2-2
CASSPFMAGTGELFF
TGTGCCAGCAGTCCCTTTATGGCGGGAACCGGGGAGCTGTTTTTT
>TRBV5-5|TRBD2|-|TRBJ2-5
CASSRTSGETQYF
TGTGCCAGCAGCCGGACTAGCGGAGAGACCCAGTACTTC
>TRBV9|-|few|TRBJ2-1
CASSVWDTSNEQFF
TGTGCCAGCAGCGTGTGGGACACTTCCAATGAGCAGTTCTTC
>TRBV11-2|TRBD2|-|TRBJ2-7
CASSRTSGYEQYF
TGTGCCAGCAGCCGGACTAGCGGTTACGAGCAGTACTTC
>TRBV18|-|-|TRBJ1-1
CASSPSTVPTEAFF
TGTGCCAGCTCACCGTCTACAGTTCCCACTGAAGCTTTCTTT
>TRBV2|TRBD1|-|TRBJ1-5
CASSENRGVQPQHF
TGTGCCAGCAGTGAAAACAGGGGAGTTCAGCCCCAGCATTTT
>TRBV6-5|TRBD2|-|TRBJ2-1
CASSSKTSGSTSEQFF
TGTGCCAGCAGTTCAAAGACTAGCGGGAGTACCTCTGAGCAGTTCTTC
>TRBV15|-|-|TRBJ2-1
CATSRDTGGYNEQFF
TGTGCCACCAGCAGAGATACCGGGGGCTACAATGAGCAGTTCTTC
>TRBV6-2/TRBV6-3|TRBD1|few|TRBJ2-7
CASSYPSRQGGNYEQYF
TGTGCCAGCAGTTACCCCTCTCGACAGGGGGGAAACTACGAGCAGTACTTC
>TRBV6-6|-|-|TRBJ1-2
CASSSSGIYGYTF
TGTGCCAGCAGTTCGTCAGGGATCTATGGCTACACCTTC
>TRBV5-1|-|-|TRBJ1-1
CASSLGAPGRTEAFF
TGCGCCAGCAGCTTAGGGGCGCCCGGGAGGACTGAAGCTTTCTTT
>TRBV7-8|TRBD2|-|TRBJ2-3
CASSLAPGLGYTDTQYF
TGTGCCAGCAGCCTAGCGCCGGGACTAGGTTACACAGATACGCAGTATTTT
>TRBV29-1|TRBD1|-|TRBJ2-7
CSVTRGPSEQYF
TGCAGCGTGACCAGGGGGCCTAGCGAGCAGTACTTC
>TRBV28|-|-|TRBJ1-4
CASSSSGAGRTNEKLFF
TGTGCCAGCAGCTCATCAGGGGCAGGAAGAACTAATGAAAAACTGTTTTTT
>TRBV27|-|-|TRBJ2-1
CASSNVAGKYSYNEQFF
TGTGCCAGCAGCAACGTAGCCGGCAAATATAGCTACAATGAGCAGTTCTTC
>TRBV11-2|-|-|TRBJ1-1
CASSLRQTANTEAFF
TGTGCCAGCAGCTTACGACAAACCGCGAACACTGAAGCTTTCTTT
>TRBV6-5|TRBD1|-|TRBJ1-5
CASRGDSSNQPQHF
TGTGCCAGCAGAGGGGACAGTAGCAATCAGCCCCAGCATTTT
>TRBV30|TRBD1|-|TRBJ1-5
CAWTGQGAGQPQHF
TGTGCCTGGACCGGACAGGGGGCTGGGCAGCCCCAGCATTTT
>TRBV18|-|-|TRBJ2-5
CASSPRTTQETQYF
TGTGCCAGCTCACCCCGGACTACCCAAGAGACCCAGTACTTC
>TRBV28|TRBD1|-|TRBJ2-7
CASSVTGPPYEQYF
TGTGCCAGCAGCGTGACAGGGCCCCCTTACGAGCAGTACTTC
>TRBV5-1|TRBD1|-|TRBJ1-1
CASNEGQGYTEAFF
TGCGCCAGCAATGAGGGACAGGGTTACACTGAAGCTTTCTTT
>TRBV19|-|once|TRBJ2-4
CASSIDVARAKNIQYF
TGTGCCAGTAGTATAGACGTAGCCCGAGCCAAAAACATTCAGTACTTC
>TRBV5-4|TRBD1|-|TRBJ2-2
CASSSGQYTGELFF
TGTGCCAGCAGCTCGGGACAGTACACCGGGGAGCTGTTTTTT
>TRBV3-1/TRBV3-2|-|once|TRBJ1-2
CASSQGLLRGYGYTF
TGTGCCAGCAGCCAAGGGCTCCTCAGGGGCTATGGCTACACCTTC